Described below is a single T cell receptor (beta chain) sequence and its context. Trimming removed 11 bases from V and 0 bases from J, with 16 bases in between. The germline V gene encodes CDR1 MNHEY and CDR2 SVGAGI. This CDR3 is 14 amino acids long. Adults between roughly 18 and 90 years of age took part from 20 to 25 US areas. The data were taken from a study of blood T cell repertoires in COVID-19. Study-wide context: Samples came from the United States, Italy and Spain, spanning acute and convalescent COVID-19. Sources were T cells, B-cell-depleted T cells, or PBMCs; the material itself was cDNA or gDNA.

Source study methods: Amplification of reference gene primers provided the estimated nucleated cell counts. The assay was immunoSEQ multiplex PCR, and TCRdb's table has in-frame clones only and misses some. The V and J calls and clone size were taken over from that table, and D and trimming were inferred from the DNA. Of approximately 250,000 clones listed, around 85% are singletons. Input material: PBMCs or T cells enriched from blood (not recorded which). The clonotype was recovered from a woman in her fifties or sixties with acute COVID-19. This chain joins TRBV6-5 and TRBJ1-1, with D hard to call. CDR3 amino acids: CACEPGYMNTEAFF. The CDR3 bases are TGTGCCTGCGAGCCGGGGTATATGAACACTGAAGCTTTCTTT.